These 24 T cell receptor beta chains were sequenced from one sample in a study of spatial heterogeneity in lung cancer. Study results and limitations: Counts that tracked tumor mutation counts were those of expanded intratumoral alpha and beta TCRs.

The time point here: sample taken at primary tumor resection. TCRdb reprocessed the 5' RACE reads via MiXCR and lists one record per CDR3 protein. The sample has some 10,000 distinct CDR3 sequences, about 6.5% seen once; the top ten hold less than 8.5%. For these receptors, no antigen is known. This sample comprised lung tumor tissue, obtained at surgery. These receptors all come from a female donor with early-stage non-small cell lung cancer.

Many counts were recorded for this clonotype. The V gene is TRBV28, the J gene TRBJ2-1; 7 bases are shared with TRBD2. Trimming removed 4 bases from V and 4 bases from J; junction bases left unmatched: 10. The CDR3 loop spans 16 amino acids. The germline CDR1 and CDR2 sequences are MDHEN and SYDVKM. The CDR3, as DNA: TGTGCCAGCAGTTCGACAGCGGGATCGAATTACAATGAGCAGTTCTTC. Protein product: CASSSTAGSNYNEQFF.

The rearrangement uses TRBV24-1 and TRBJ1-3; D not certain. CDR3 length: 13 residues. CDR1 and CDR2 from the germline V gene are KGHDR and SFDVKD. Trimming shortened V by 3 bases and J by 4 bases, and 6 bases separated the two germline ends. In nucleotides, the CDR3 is TGTGCCACCAGTGATCCGTTCGGAAACACCATATATTTT. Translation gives CATSDPFGNTIYF.

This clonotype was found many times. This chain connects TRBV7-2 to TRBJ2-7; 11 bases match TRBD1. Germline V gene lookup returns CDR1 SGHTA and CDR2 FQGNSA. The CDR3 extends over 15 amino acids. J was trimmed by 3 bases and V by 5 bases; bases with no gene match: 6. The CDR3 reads CASSMAGTGGYEQYV. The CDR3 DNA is TGTGCCAGCAGCATGGCCGGGACAGGGGGCTACGAGCAGTACGTC.

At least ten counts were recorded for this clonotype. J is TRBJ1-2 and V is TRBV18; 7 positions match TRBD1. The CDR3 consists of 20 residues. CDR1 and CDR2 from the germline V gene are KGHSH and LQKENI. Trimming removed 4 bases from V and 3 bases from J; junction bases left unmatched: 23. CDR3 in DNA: TGTGCCAGCTCACGTGGGACAGCCCTATCAGTCCTGTCCCGCTACTATGGCTACACCTTC. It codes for CASSRGTALSVLSRYYGYTF. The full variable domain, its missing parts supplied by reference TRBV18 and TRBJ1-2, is NAGVMQNPRHLVRRRGQEARLRCSPMKGHSHVYWYRQLPEEGLKFMVYLQKENIIDESGMPKERFSAEFPKEGPSILRIQQVVRGDSAAYFCASSRGTALSVLSRYYGYTFGSGTRLTVV.

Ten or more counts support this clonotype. As DNA, the CDR3 is TGTGCCAGCAGCCAAGTAGCTGGACAGGGAGACTATGGCTACACCTTC. Its protein product is CASSQVAGQGDYGYTF. The V and J genes are TRBV4-2 and TRBJ1-2; TRBD1 matches at 8 bases. Trimming removed 1 base from V and 3 bases from J; junction bases left unmatched: 7. The CDR3 runs to 16 residues. Germline V lookup: CDR1 LGHNA, CDR2 YNFKEQ.

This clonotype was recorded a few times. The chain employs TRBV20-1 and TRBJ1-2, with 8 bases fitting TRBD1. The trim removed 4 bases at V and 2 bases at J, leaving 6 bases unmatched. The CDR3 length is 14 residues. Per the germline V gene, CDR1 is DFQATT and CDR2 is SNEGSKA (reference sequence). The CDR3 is CSAKDRVTNYGYTF. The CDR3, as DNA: TGCAGTGCTAAGGACAGGGTGACGAACTATGGCTACACCTTC.

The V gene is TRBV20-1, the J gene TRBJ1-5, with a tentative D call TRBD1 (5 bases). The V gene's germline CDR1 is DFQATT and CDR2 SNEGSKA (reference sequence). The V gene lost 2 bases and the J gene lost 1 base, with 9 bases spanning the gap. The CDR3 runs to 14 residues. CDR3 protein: CSARWGKSNQPQHF. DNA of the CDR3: TGCAGTGCTAGATGGGGGAAGAGCAATCAGCCCCAGCATTTT.

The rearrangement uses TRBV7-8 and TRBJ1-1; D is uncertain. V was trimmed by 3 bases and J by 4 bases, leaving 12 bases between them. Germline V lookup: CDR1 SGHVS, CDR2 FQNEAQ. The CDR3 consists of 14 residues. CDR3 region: CASSFTGIGTEAFF. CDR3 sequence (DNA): TGTGCCAGCAGCTTTACGGGAATAGGCACTGAAGCTTTCTTT.

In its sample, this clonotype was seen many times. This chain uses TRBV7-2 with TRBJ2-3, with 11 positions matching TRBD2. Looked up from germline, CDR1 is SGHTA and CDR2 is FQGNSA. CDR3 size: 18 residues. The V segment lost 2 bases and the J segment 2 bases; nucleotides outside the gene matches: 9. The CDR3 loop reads CASSLIGTLAGVTDTQYF. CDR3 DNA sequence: TGTGCCAGCAGCTTAATCGGGACACTAGCGGGGGTCACAGATACGCAGTATTTT.

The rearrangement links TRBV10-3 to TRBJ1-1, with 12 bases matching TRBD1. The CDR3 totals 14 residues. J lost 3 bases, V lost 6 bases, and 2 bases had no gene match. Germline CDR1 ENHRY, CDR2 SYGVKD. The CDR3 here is CAIRGQGAYTEAFF. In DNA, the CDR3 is TGTGCCATCAGGGGACAGGGGGCATACACTGAAGCTTTCTTT.

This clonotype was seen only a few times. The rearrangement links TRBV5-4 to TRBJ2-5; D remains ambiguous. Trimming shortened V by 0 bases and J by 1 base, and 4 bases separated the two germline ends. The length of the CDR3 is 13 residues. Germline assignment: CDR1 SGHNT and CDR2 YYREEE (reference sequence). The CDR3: CASSLVGQETQYF. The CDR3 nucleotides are TGTGCCAGCAGCTTGGTGGGCCAAGAGACCCAGTACTTC.

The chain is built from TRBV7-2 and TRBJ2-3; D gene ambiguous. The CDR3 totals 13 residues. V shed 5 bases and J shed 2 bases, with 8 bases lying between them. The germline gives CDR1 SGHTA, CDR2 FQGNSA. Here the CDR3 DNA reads TGTGCCAGCAGCCGAAGCCTCACAGATACGCAGTATTTT. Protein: CASSRSLTDTQYF. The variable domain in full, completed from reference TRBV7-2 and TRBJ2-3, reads GAGVSQSPSNKVTEKGKDVELRCDPISGHTALYWYRQSLGQGLEFLIYFQGNSAPDKSGLPSDRFSAERTGGSVSTLTIQRTQQEDSAVYLCASSRSLTDTQYFGPGTRLTVL.

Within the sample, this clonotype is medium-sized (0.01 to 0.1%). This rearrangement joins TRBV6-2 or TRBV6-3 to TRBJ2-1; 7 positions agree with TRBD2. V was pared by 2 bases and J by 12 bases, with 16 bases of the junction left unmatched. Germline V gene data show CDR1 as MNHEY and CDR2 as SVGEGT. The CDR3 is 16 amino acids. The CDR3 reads CASSYPLRREISGQFF. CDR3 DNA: TGTGCCAGCAGTTACCCCCTACGGCGGGAGATTTCTGGGCAGTTCTTC.

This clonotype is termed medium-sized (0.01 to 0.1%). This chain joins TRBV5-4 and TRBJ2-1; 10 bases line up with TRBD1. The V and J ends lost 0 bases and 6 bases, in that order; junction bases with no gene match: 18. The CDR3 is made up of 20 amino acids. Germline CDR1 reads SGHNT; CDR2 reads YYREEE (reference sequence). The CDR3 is CASSLGGPRQGARIGNEQFF. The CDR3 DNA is TGTGCCAGCAGCTTGGGGGGCCCTCGACAGGGGGCAAGAATCGGCAATGAGCAGTTCTTC.

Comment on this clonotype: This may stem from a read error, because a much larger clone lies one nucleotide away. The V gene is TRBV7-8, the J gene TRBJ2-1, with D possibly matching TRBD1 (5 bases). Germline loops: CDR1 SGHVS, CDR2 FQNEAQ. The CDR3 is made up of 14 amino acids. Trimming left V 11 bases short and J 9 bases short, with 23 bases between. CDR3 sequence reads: CAGGPQGRIGEQFF. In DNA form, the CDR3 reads TGTGCCGGCGGTCCGCAGGGTAGAATCGGTGAGCAGTTCTTC.

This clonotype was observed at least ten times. The CDR3 here is CSARGGGVGTDTQYF. The CDR3 coding sequence is TGCAGTGCTAGAGGAGGGGGAGTGGGCACAGATACGCAGTATTTT. The V gene is TRBV20-1, the J gene TRBJ2-3, with D possibly TRBD1 on 6 matching bases. Germline V gives CDR1 DFQATT, CDR2 SNEGSKA (reference sequence). V lost 1 base and J 1 base, leaving 12 bases between the germline ends. This CDR3 is built from 15 residues.

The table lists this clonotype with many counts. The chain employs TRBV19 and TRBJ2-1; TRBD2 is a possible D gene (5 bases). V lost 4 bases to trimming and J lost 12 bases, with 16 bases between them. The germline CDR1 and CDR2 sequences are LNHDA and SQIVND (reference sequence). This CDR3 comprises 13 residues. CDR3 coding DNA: TGTGCCAGTAGTACAAGACAAACAGAGGGGCAGTTCTTC. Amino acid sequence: CASSTRQTEGQFF.

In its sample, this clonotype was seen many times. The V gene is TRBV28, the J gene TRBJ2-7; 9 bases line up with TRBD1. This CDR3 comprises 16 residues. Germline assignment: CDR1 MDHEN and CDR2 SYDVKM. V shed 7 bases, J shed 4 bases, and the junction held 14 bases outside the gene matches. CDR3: CASTQITGQGIYEQYF. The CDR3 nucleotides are TGTGCCAGCACACAGATTACGGGACAGGGTATATACGAGCAGTACTTC. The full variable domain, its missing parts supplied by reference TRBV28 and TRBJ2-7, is DVKVTQSSRYLVKRTGEKVFLECVQDMDHENMFWYRQDPGLGLRLIYFSYDVKMKEKGDIPEGYSVSREKKERFSLILESASTNQTSMYLCASTQITGQGIYEQYFGPGTRLTVT.

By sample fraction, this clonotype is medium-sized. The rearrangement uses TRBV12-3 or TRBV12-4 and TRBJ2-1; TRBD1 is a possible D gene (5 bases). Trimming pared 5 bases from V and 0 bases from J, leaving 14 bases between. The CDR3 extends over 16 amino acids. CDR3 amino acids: CASSQWGASSYNEQFF. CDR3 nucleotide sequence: TGTGCCAGCAGTCAATGGGGCGCAAGCTCCTACAATGAGCAGTTCTTC.

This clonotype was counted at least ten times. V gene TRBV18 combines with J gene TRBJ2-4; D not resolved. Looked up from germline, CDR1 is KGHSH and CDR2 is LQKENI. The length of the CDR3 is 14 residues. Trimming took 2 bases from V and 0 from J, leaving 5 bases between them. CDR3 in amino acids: CASSPSIAKNIQYF. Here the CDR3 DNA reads TGTGCCAGCTCACCAAGTATAGCCAAAAACATTCAGTACTTC.

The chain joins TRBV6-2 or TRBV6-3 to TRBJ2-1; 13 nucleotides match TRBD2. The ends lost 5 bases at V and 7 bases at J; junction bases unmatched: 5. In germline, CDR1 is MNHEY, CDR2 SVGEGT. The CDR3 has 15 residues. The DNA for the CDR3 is TGTGCCAGCAGTCCCTTGGGACTAGCGGGGAATGAGCAGTTCTTC. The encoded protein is CASSPLGLAGNEQFF.

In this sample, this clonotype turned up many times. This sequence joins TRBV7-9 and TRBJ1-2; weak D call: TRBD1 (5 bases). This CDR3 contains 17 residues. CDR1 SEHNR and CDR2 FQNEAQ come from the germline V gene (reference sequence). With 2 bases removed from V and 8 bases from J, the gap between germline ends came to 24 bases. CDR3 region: CASSLPLLRGAVNGYTF. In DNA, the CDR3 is TGTGCCAGCAGCTTACCTCTACTTAGGGGCGCGGTTAACGGCTACACCTTC.

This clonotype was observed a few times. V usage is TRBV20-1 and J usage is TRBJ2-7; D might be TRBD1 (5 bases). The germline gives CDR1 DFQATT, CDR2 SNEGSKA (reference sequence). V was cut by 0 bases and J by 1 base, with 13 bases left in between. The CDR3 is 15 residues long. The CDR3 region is CSARDRNRNSYEQYF. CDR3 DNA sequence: TGCAGTGCTAGAGATCGAAACAGGAATTCCTACGAGCAGTACTTC.

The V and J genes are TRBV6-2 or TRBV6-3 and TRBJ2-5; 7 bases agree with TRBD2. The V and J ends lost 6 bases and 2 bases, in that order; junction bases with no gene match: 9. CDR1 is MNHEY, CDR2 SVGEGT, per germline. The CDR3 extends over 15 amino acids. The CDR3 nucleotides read TGTGCCAGCAGCCTATTACGGGGGGATCAAGAGACCCAGTACTTC. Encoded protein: CASSLLRGDQETQYF.